This TCR beta chain was captured in a study of blood T cells in healthy people across ages. A sample-barcoded 5' primer and a J-beta primer mix were used in a second PCR of about 6 to 12 cycles. One entry per CDR3 protein results from TCRdb running MiXCR on the 5' RACE reads. The data show fewer than 650,000 distinct CDR3 sequences, about 27% seen once. Healthy Caucasian individuals from Russia aged roughly 6 to 95 were enrolled as donors. Study-level results: For the donors, CMV status was unknown and possibly confounded expanded clonotype changes.

Details on this clonotype: Its specificity is unknown.

This sample was also put to use in a study of T cells of mothers and their children.

Sequences were obtained from blood. The TCR comes from a boy between 2 and 10 years old in good health.

The CDR3 protein is CATSRDPTSGRQSIQYF. The CDR3, as DNA: TGTGCCACCAGCAGAGATCCGACTAGCGGGAGACAAAGCATTCAGTACTTC. The gene calls are TRBV15 and TRBJ2-4; 12 nucleotides line up with TRBD2. The length of the CDR3 is 17 residues. Per germline, CDR1 LNHNV and CDR2 YYDKDF (reference sequence). J gave up 9 bases and V 0 bases, and 9 bases lay outside the gene matches. Supplemented by reference TRBV15 and TRBJ2-4, the full variable domain reads DAMVIQNPRYQVTQFGKPVTLSCSQTLNHNVMYWYQQKSSQAPKLLFHYYDKDFNNEADTPDNFQSRRPNTSFCFLDIRSPGLGDTAMYLCATSRDPTSGRQSIQYFGAGTRLSVL.